Listed here is a single T cell receptor (beta chain). This clonotype was counted at least ten times. This clone's antigen is unknown. No per-base quality is available; no much larger clone lies one base away. Receptors were amplified or captured by RT-PCR. The listed sequencing device is Illumina HiSeq 2500. TCRdb reran the public reads through fastp at Q25 and MiXCR, keeping productive beta chains. Each entry merges the rows of one CDR3 protein and shows their most common DNA and genes. Recorded for this sample are hundreds of thousands of distinct CDR3 sequences; 7.6% of them occurred a single time. Jointly, the top ten make up 10% to 15% of the sample. CDR1 and CDR2 are drawn from the germline V gene: MNHEY, SVGAGI. The CDR3 holds 14 amino acids from the cysteine to the phenylalanine. CDR3 DNA is the only sequence kept; it has 42 bases, read in frame from the first base. V is clipped by 3 bases and J by 4 bases, and the sequence between their germline boundaries is 13 bases long.

This sample was taken from a study of response to subunit inactivated influenza vaccine listed by TCRdb under 2018. In terms of the full investigation: To follow how T cells responded to a trivalent subunit inactivated influenza vaccine, the researchers relied on deep quantitative profiling of the T cell receptor repertoire.

Broader findings and caveats from the paper: According to the authors, only a limited number of new T cells may be recruited by each seasonal influenza vaccination.

The TCR was taken from a man aged 45 to 75 who received an inactivated influenza vaccine. Donor details come from another sample of the same person, matched by shared clones. The chain uses TRBV6-5 and TRBJ2-7; no D gene call is confident. The specimen was PBMCs from blood, collected less than 30 months after vaccination. CDR3 region: CASSYRPEDYEQYF. Here is the DNA: TGTGCCAGCAGTTATCGACCAGAGGATTACGAGCAGTACTTC.